Listed below are T cell receptor beta chains from one sample, sequenced in a study of Ad26.COV2.S vaccination and SARS-CoV-2 variants. Data came from immunoSEQ multiplex PCR; TCRdb stores just in-frame clones and leaves some out. Seen here are 43,000 or so clones, approximately 80% observed once, and the top ten hold 40% to 55%. The source material was peripheral blood, sampled after recovery from COVID-19. The origin of the receptors is a human donor who had recovered from COVID-19. Each CDR3 is given with its conserved first and last residue. D genes are given only for firm matches. For some rows the clone size is stated as once, few or many, or as a class when expanded; others skip it.

clone size: .
V gene: TRBV10-2
D gene: TRBD1
J gene: TRBJ2-7
CDR3 protein: CAMRQGHIGEQYF
CDR3 DNA: TGCGCCATGCGACAGGGCCATATCGGTGAGCAGTACTTC

clone size: .
V gene: TRBV5-1
D gene: TRBD1
J gene: TRBJ2-2
CDR3 protein: CASSLDRVNTGELFF
CDR3 DNA: TGCGCCAGCAGCCTGGACAGGGTGAACACCGGGGAGCTGTTTTTT

clone size: .
V gene: TRBV12-3/TRBV12-4
D gene: TRBD1
J gene: TRBJ2-1
CDR3 protein: CASRSGGDEQFF
CDR3 DNA: TGTGCCAGCAGATCAGGGGGTGATGAGCAGTTCTTC

clone size: once
V gene: TRBV18
D gene: TRBD1
J gene: TRBJ1-1
CDR3 protein: CASSPTELTGGHTEAFF
CDR3 DNA: TGTGCCAGCTCACCTACCGAGCTGACAGGGGGACACACTGAAGCTTTCTTT

clone size: .
V gene: TRBV10-1
D gene: .
J gene: TRBJ2-1
CDR3 protein: CASSESLRGEQFF
CDR3 DNA: TGCGCCAGCAGTGAGTCTCTTAGGGGTGAGCAGTTCTTC

clone size: .
V gene: TRBV11-2
D gene: TRBD1
J gene: TRBJ2-6
CDR3 protein: CASSVQGFSSGANVLTF
CDR3 DNA: TGTGCCAGCAGCGTACAGGGGTTTTCCTCTGGGGCCAACGTCCTGACTTTC

clone size: .
V gene: TRBV20-1
D gene: .
J gene: TRBJ1-2
CDR3 protein: CSASSGGRGYTF
CDR3 DNA: TGCAGTGCTAGTTCTGGGGGCAGGGGCTACACCTTC

clone size: .
V gene: TRBV28
D gene: .
J gene: TRBJ2-5
CDR3 protein: CASSSRSRGEGETQYF
CDR3 DNA: TGTGCCAGCAGTTCCCGGTCGAGGGGCGAGGGGGAGACCCAGTACTTC

clone size: .
V gene: TRBV5-1
D gene: .
J gene: TRBJ2-7
CDR3 protein: CASSPGGTASYEQYF
CDR3 DNA: TGCGCCAGCAGCCCGGGAGGGACAGCCTCCTACGAGCAGTACTTC

clone size: .
V gene: TRBV10-3
D gene: .
J gene: TRBJ1-1
CDR3 protein: CAISADSLGTEAFF
CDR3 DNA: TGTGCCATCAGTGCGGACAGCCTGGGTACTGAAGCTTTCTTT

clone size: .
V gene: TRBV20-1
D gene: .
J gene: TRBJ1-5
CDR3 protein: CAAGGGQPQHF
CDR3 DNA: TGCGCCGCGGGTGGTGGGCAGCCCCAGCATTTT

clone size: .
V gene: TRBV6-1
D gene: .
J gene: TRBJ1-4
CDR3 protein: CASSEGHSGSEKLFF
CDR3 DNA: TGTGCCAGCAGTGAAGGGCACAGCGGTAGTGAAAAACTGTTTTTT

clone size: .
V gene: TRBV3-1/TRBV3-2
D gene: TRBD2
J gene: TRBJ2-4
CDR3 protein: CASSQGHPAGGGNIQYF
CDR3 DNA: TGTGCCAGCAGCCAAGGTCACCCAGCGGGGGGAGGGAACATTCAGTACTTC

clone size: once
V gene: TRBV29-1
D gene: TRBD1
J gene: TRBJ2-3
CDR3 protein: CSAQKGALGTDTQYF
CDR3 DNA: TGCAGCGCCCAAAAGGGGGCGCTCGGCACAGATACGCAGTATTTT

clone size: .
V gene: TRBV18
D gene: TRBD1
J gene: TRBJ1-5
CDR3 protein: CASSPGQGSHNQPQHF
CDR3 DNA: TGTGCCAGCTCACCGGGACAGGGGAGCCACAATCAGCCCCAGCATTTT

clone size: .
V gene: TRBV10-3
D gene: TRBD2
J gene: TRBJ2-5
CDR3 protein: CAISELGLAETETQYF
CDR3 DNA: TGTGCCATCAGTGAGTTGGGACTAGCGGAGACGGAGACCCAGTACTTC

clone size: .
V gene: TRBV19
D gene: .
J gene: TRBJ2-1
CDR3 protein: CASSGGWGSKNEQFF
CDR3 DNA: TGTGCCAGTAGTGGAGGGTGGGGCTCAAAAAATGAGCAGTTCTTC

clone size: .
V gene: TRBV12-5
D gene: .
J gene: TRBJ1-2
CDR3 protein: CASGLVQAREGYTF
CDR3 DNA: TGTGCTAGTGGTTTGGTACAGGCTCGCGAAGGCTACACCTTC

clone size: .
V gene: TRBV19
D gene: .
J gene: TRBJ2-5
CDR3 protein: CASSKLRSQETQYF
CDR3 DNA: TGTGCCAGTAGTAAACTCCGCTCCCAAGAGACCCAGTACTTC

clone size: .
V gene: TRBV27
D gene: TRBD1
J gene: TRBJ1-4
CDR3 protein: CASSPDRGNEKLFF
CDR3 DNA: TGTGCCAGCAGTCCGGACAGGGGAAATGAAAAACTGTTTTTT

clone size: .
V gene: TRBV5-6
D gene: TRBD2
J gene: TRBJ2-3
CDR3 protein: CASSLDFSGGVTDTDTQYF
CDR3 DNA: TGTGCCAGCAGCTTGGACTTTAGCGGGGGGGTGACCGACACAGATACGCAGTATTTT

clone size: .
V gene: TRBV2
D gene: TRBD2
J gene: TRBJ2-5
CDR3 protein: CASLKPTSGGFQETQYF
CDR3 DNA: TGTGCCAGCTTGAAGCCAACTAGCGGGGGTTTCCAAGAGACCCAGTACTTC

clone size: once
V gene: TRBV19
D gene: TRBD1
J gene: TRBJ2-1
CDR3 protein: CASSLTGTAYNEQFF
CDR3 DNA: TGTGCCAGTAGCCTTACCGGGACAGCGTACAATGAGCAGTTCTTC

clone size: .
V gene: TRBV7-2
D gene: .
J gene: TRBJ1-1
CDR3 protein: CASSRGRTNTEAFF
CDR3 DNA: TGTGCCAGCAGCCGGGGACGGACGAACACTGAAGCTTTCTTT

clone size: .
V gene: TRBV5-1
D gene: .
J gene: TRBJ1-1
CDR3 protein: CASSLSPGPNTEAFF
CDR3 DNA: TGCGCCAGCAGCTTGAGCCCGGGACCGAACACTGAAGCTTTCTTT

clone size: .
V gene: TRBV5-1
D gene: TRBD2
J gene: TRBJ2-1
CDR3 protein: CASSLGPSGRSSYNEQFF
CDR3 DNA: TGCGCCAGCAGCTTGGGCCCTAGCGGGAGGAGCTCCTACAATGAGCAGTTCTTC

clone size: .
V gene: TRBV7-9
D gene: .
J gene: TRBJ1-4
CDR3 protein: CASSPGPLKLFF
CDR3 DNA: TGTGCCAGCAGCCCGGGACCCCTAAAACTGTTTTTT

clone size: .
V gene: TRBV2
D gene: TRBD2
J gene: TRBJ2-1
CDR3 protein: CASSVRTSGEKQFF
CDR3 DNA: TGTGCCAGCAGTGTAAGGACTAGCGGAGAGAAGCAGTTCTTC

clone size: .
V gene: TRBV5-1
D gene: .
J gene: TRBJ1-1
CDR3 protein: CASSRDRGWGNTEAFF
CDR3 DNA: TGCGCCAGCAGCCGGGATAGAGGGTGGGGGAACACTGAAGCTTTCTTT

clone size: .
V gene: TRBV24-1
D gene: TRBD1
J gene: TRBJ2-7
CDR3 protein: CATSASGTAYEQYF
CDR3 DNA: TGTGCCACCAGCGCCTCCGGGACAGCCTACGAGCAGTACTTC

clone size: .
V gene: TRBV3-1/TRBV3-2
D gene: .
J gene: TRBJ2-7
CDR3 protein: CASSQGATAFYEQYF
CDR3 DNA: TGTGCCAGCAGCCAAGGGGCGACAGCTTTCTACGAGCAGTACTTC

clone size: .
V gene: TRBV2
D gene: TRBD1
J gene: TRBJ1-3
CDR3 protein: CASSDRQGSNTIYF
CDR3 DNA: TGTGCCAGCAGTGACCGACAGGGGTCAAACACCATATATTTT

clone size: .
V gene: TRBV3-1/TRBV3-2
D gene: .
J gene: TRBJ1-5
CDR3 protein: CASSPLGKQPQHF
CDR3 DNA: TGTGCCAGCAGCCCCTTAGGCAAACAGCCCCAGCATTTT

clone size: .
V gene: TRBV5-1
D gene: .
J gene: TRBJ1-1
CDR3 protein: CASSLEEFTSEAFF
CDR3 DNA: TGCGCCAGCAGCTTGGAAGAGTTTACCTCTGAAGCTTTCTTT

clone size: .
V gene: TRBV19
D gene: TRBD1
J gene: TRBJ2-5
CDR3 protein: CASSLGQGGPETQYF
CDR3 DNA: TGTGCCAGTAGCCTCGGACAGGGAGGCCCGGAGACCCAGTACTTC

clone size: .
V gene: TRBV6-5
D gene: .
J gene: TRBJ1-3
CDR3 protein: CASTSWTARNTIYF
CDR3 DNA: TGTGCCAGCACGTCGTGGACAGCGAGAAACACCATATATTTT

clone size: .
V gene: TRBV11-2
D gene: .
J gene: TRBJ1-1
CDR3 protein: CASSLFRGGETNTEAFF
CDR3 DNA: TGTGCCAGCAGCTTATTCCGGGGAGGGGAAACAAACACTGAAGCTTTCTTT

clone size: .
V gene: TRBV7-8
D gene: .
J gene: TRBJ2-3
CDR3 protein: CASSAVSTDTQYF
CDR3 DNA: TGTGCCAGCAGCGCCGTAAGCACAGATACGCAGTATTTT

clone size: .
V gene: TRBV24-1
D gene: .
J gene: TRBJ2-2
CDR3 protein: CATKGGTGELFF
CDR3 DNA: TGTGCCACCAAGGGGGGCACCGGGGAGCTGTTTTTT

clone size: once
V gene: TRBV7-9
D gene: .
J gene: TRBJ1-5
CDR3 protein: CASSLEQDYQPQHF
CDR3 DNA: TGTGCCAGCAGCTTAGAACAGGACTATCAGCCCCAGCATTTT

clone size: .
V gene: TRBV9
D gene: TRBD2
J gene: TRBJ2-1
CDR3 protein: CASSVASGRINEQFF
CDR3 DNA: TGTGCCAGCAGCGTGGCTAGCGGGCGGATCAATGAGCAGTTCTTC

clone size: .
V gene: TRBV5-1
D gene: .
J gene: TRBJ2-1
CDR3 protein: CASSLAEIYNEQFF
CDR3 DNA: TGCGCCAGCAGCTTGGCCGAGATATACAATGAGCAGTTCTTC

clone size: .
V gene: TRBV3-1/TRBV3-2
D gene: .
J gene: TRBJ2-1
CDR3 protein: CASSGGEQFF
CDR3 DNA: TGTGCCAGCAGCGGCGGAGAGCAGTTCTTC

clone size: .
V gene: TRBV2
D gene: .
J gene: TRBJ1-6
CDR3 protein: CASDLSSYNSPLHF
CDR3 DNA: TGTGCCTCCGACTTGAGCTCCTATAATTCACCCCTCCACTTT

clone size: .
V gene: TRBV5-8
D gene: TRBD1
J gene: TRBJ1-5
CDR3 protein: CASSLDRGTQPQHF
CDR3 DNA: TGTGCCAGCAGCTTGGACAGGGGGACTCAGCCCCAGCATTTT

clone size: .
V gene: TRBV7-9
D gene: TRBD2
J gene: TRBJ2-5
CDR3 protein: CASSLGLAEQETQYF
CDR3 DNA: TGTGCCAGCAGCTTAGGACTAGCGGAACAAGAGACCCAGTACTTC

clone size: .
V gene: TRBV7-9
D gene: TRBD1
J gene: TRBJ2-7
CDR3 protein: CASSSFRDRRVHEQYF
CDR3 DNA: TGTGCCAGCAGCTCCTTCCGGGACAGACGAGTCCACGAGCAGTACTTC

clone size: .
V gene: TRBV5-1
D gene: .
J gene: TRBJ1-5
CDR3 protein: CASSWDGGNQPQHF
CDR3 DNA: TGCGCCAGCAGTTGGGACGGGGGCAATCAGCCCCAGCATTTT

clone size: .
V gene: TRBV28
D gene: .
J gene: TRBJ2-1
CDR3 protein: CASSTGADYNEQFF
CDR3 DNA: TGTGCCAGCAGCACGGGGGCAGACTACAATGAGCAGTTCTTC

clone size: .
V gene: TRBV4-2
D gene: .
J gene: TRBJ1-3
CDR3 protein: CASSQDPGLQGNTGNTIYF
CDR3 DNA: TGTGCCAGCAGCCAAGATCCTGGGCTGCAGGGTAACACTGGAAACACCATATATTTT

clone size: .
V gene: TRBV10-3
D gene: TRBD2
J gene: TRBJ2-2
CDR3 protein: CAISELGLAGGELFF
CDR3 DNA: TGTGCCATCAGTGAGTTGGGACTAGCGGGGGGAGAGCTGTTTTTT

clone size: .
V gene: TRBV6-1
D gene: .
J gene: TRBJ1-1
CDR3 protein: CASSDVGTNTEAFF
CDR3 DNA: TGTGCCAGCAGTGATGTCGGGACCAACACTGAAGCTTTCTTT

clone size: .
V gene: TRBV12-3/TRBV12-4
D gene: .
J gene: TRBJ2-1
CDR3 protein: CASSFQEQFF
CDR3 DNA: TGTGCCAGCAGTTTCCAGGAGCAGTTCTTC

clone size: once
V gene: TRBV5-6
D gene: .
J gene: TRBJ2-7
CDR3 protein: CASSSGPYEQYF
CDR3 DNA: TGTGCCAGCAGCTCCGGGCCCTACGAGCAGTACTTC

clone size: .
V gene: TRBV18
D gene: .
J gene: TRBJ1-1
CDR3 protein: CASSPAGGAGTEAFF
CDR3 DNA: TGTGCCAGCTCACCAGCAGGAGGGGCGGGCACTGAAGCTTTCTTT

clone size: .
V gene: TRBV19
D gene: .
J gene: TRBJ2-3
CDR3 protein: CASTRTRTDTQYF
CDR3 DNA: TGTGCCAGTACCAGAACACGGACAGATACGCAGTATTTT

clone size: .
V gene: TRBV15
D gene: .
J gene: TRBJ2-3
CDR3 protein: CATSRERVTDTQYF
CDR3 DNA: TGTGCCACCAGCAGAGAACGTGTGACAGATACGCAGTATTTT